Following are 24 T cell receptor beta chains from one sample sequenced in a study of OX40 agonist ivuxolimab in advanced cancers. The repertoire was sequenced with immunoSEQ multiplex PCR; TCRdb's copy has only in-frame clones and lacks some. The repertoire holds 79,000 or so clones, with about 89% as singletons. This specimen consisted of CD4+ or CD8+ T cells sorted from blood, obtained in a trial of the OX40 agonist ivuxolimab. Receptors were obtained from an adult with an advanced solid tumor such as melanoma, head and neck, liver or kidney cancer.

The rearrangement joins TRBV10-3 to TRBJ2-2; no firm D call. With 4 bases removed from V and 5 bases from J, the gap between germline ends came to 11 bases. Germline V gene lookup returns CDR1 ENHRY and CDR2 SYGVKD. The CDR3 is made up of 14 amino acids. The chain's CDR3 is CAISAAGVTGELFF. The DNA of the CDR3 is TGTGCCATCAGTGCAGCAGGTGTAACCGGGGAGCTGTTTTTT.

V and J are TRBV5-1 and TRBJ1-4; D may be TRBD1 (5 bases). Germline CDR1 SGHRS, CDR2 YFSETQ. Trimming took 5 bases from V and 4 from J, leaving 15 bases between them. The CDR3 has 15 amino acids. The CDR3 region has the DNA TGCGCCAGCAGTTGGAGGGGACGGGATAATGAAAAACTGTTTTTT. As protein: CASSWRGRDNEKLFF.

The chain joins TRBV19 to TRBJ2-1, with TRBD2 identical over 12 bases. The germline gives CDR1 LNHDA, CDR2 SQIVND (reference sequence). The J segment lost 15 bases and the V segment lost 7 bases, leaving 7 bases of the junction unmatched. The CDR3 has 12 amino acids. This CDR3 is CASNPRLAGVFF. The CDR3 bases are TGTGCCAGTAATCCCAGACTAGCGGGAGTGTTCTTC.

The genes are TRBV28 and TRBJ2-3; D unresolved. The V and J ends lost 2 bases and 6 bases respectively, with 9 bases between them. Germline CDR1 and CDR2: MDHEN and SYDVKM. The CDR3 has 13 amino acids. The CDR3 sequence: CASSLIRSDTQYF. In DNA, the CDR3 is TGTGCCAGCAGTTTAATCCGATCCGATACGCAGTATTTT.

The chain carries TRBV19 and TRBJ2-6, with no clear D. Germline CDR1 and CDR2: LNHDA and SQIVND (reference sequence). This CDR3 comprises 14 residues. V was shortened by 7 bases and J by 0 bases, with 7 bases between the two germline ends. Here the CDR3 reads CASKAFSGANVLTF. The DNA for the CDR3 is TGTGCCAGTAAGGCCTTCTCTGGGGCCAACGTCCTGACTTTC.

The rearrangement links TRBV15 to TRBJ2-3; 15 nucleotides line up with TRBD2. There are 16 residues in the CDR3. Germline V gene sequence: CDR1 LNHNV, CDR2 YYDKDF (reference sequence). V dropped 8 bases and J dropped 2; count of bases not matched to a gene: 5. The CDR3: CATDWTSGRVTDTQYF. The CDR3 bases are TGTGCCACCGACTGGACTAGCGGGAGGGTCACAGATACGCAGTATTTT.

This chain links TRBV25-1 with TRBJ1-4, with D unclear. CDR1 is MGHDK, CDR2 SYGVNS, per germline. The CDR3 has 14 amino acids. The V end was cut by 2 bases, the J end by 2 bases, with 6 bases between. The CDR3 DNA sequence: TGTGCCAGCAGTGAAACGGGTACTAATGAAAAACTGTTTTTT. Protein: CASSETGTNEKLFF.

The chain employs TRBV5-1 and TRBJ2-5; maybe TRBD2 (5 bases). The CDR3 covers 17 residues. V gave up 0 bases and J gave up 5 bases, with 20 bases separating them. Germline V CDR1 and CDR2: SGHRS, YFSETQ. The CDR3 spells CASSLGGRLSHGETQYF. DNA for the CDR3: TGCGCCAGCAGCTTGGGCGGGCGGCTCTCCCACGGCGAGACCCAGTACTTC.

The chain joins TRBV9 to TRBJ2-2; D not certain. Germline lookup yields CDR1 SGDLS and CDR2 YYNGEE. V lost 6 bases and J 3 bases, leaving 12 bases between the germline ends. This CDR3 region has 14 residues. In DNA, the CDR3 is TGTGCCAGCACCGTCGGGCCGGACACCGGGGAGCTGTTTTTT. Residues: CASTVGPDTGELFF.

V gene TRBV18 combines with J gene TRBJ1-4, with D perhaps matching TRBD1 (5 bases). The CDR3 covers 14 residues. Germline V CDR1 and CDR2: KGHSH, LQKENI. The germline V and J ends were trimmed by 6 bases and 3 bases, with 11 bases remaining between them. The CDR3 region has the DNA TGTGCCAGCTCGACAGAATTCTCTAATGAAAAACTGTTTTTT. Translating gives CASSTEFSNEKLFF. Full variable domain (remainder filled in from reference TRBV18 and TRBJ1-4): NAGVMQNPRHLVRRRGQEARLRCSPMKGHSHVYWYRQLPEEGLKFMVYLQKENIIDESGMPKERFSAEFPKEGPSILRIQQVVRGDSAAYFCASSTEFSNEKLFFGSGTQLSVL.

The J gene is TRBJ1-3, the V gene TRBV29-1; D is unresolved. The CDR3 totals 12 residues. With 5 bases removed from V and 0 bases from J, the gap between germline ends came to 5 bases. Germline V gene lookup returns CDR1 SQVTM and CDR2 ANQGSEA. CDR3 coding DNA: TGCAGCGTTAGGGCCTCTGGAAACACCATATATTTT. Translating gives CSVRASGNTIYF.

This clone was found a few times. The V call is TRBV2, the J call TRBJ1-2; D gene ambiguous. Germline V lookup: CDR1 SNHLY, CDR2 FYNNEI. The V end was cut by 6 bases, the J end by 2 bases, with 16 bases between. CDR3 length equals 15 residues. CDR3 DNA: TGTGCCAGCAGGTCTAAGGGATTGTTAAACTATGGCTACACCTTC. It codes for CASRSKGLLNYGYTF.

The chain combines TRBV11-3 with TRBJ1-1; 9 nucleotides line up with TRBD1. The germline gives CDR1 SGHNT, CDR2 YENEEA. The V gene end was trimmed by 5 bases and the J gene end by 3 bases; junction bases not matched to a gene: 7. The length of the CDR3 is 15 residues. Written as DNA, the CDR3 is TGTGCCAGCAGCCCCGGACAGGGGAGATACACTGAAGCTTTCTTT. Translated, it gives CASSPGQGRYTEAFF.

The chain links TRBV19 to TRBJ2-1; D uncertain. The CDR3 covers 11 residues. V was cut by 4 bases and J by 9 bases, with 7 bases left in between. Germline loops: CDR1 LNHDA, CDR2 SQIVND (reference sequence). The CDR3, as DNA: TGTGCCAGTAGTACCGCCAGTGAGCAGTTCTTC. Protein: CASSTASEQFF.

V and J are TRBV5-4 and TRBJ2-5; D is possibly TRBD1 (6 bases). Germline V lookup: CDR1 SGHNT, CDR2 YYREEE (reference sequence). The CDR3 runs 18 residues. The V and J ends lost 3 bases and 4 bases respectively, with 25 bases between them. The CDR3 region has the DNA TGTGCCAGCAGCTACCAGGGGTTTAACAGTAAAAGTTCAGAGACCCAGTACTTC. Translated: CASSYQGFNSKSSETQYF.

The gene calls are TRBV5-8 and TRBJ2-1; 10 bases fit TRBD1. The germline CDR1 and CDR2 sequences are SGHTS and YDEGEE. This CDR3 spans 15 amino acids. V was pared by 6 bases and J by 8 bases, with 11 bases of the junction left unmatched. CDR3 in amino acids: CASKTGQGWLYEQFF. The CDR3 DNA reads as TGTGCCAGCAAAACGGGACAGGGGTGGTTGTATGAGCAGTTCTTC.

The V call is TRBV30, the J call TRBJ2-1; D is possibly TRBD1 (5 bases). CDR3 length equals 12 residues. The germline CDR1 and CDR2 sequences are GTSNPN and SVGIG (reference sequence). V was shortened by 7 bases and J by 3 bases, with 10 bases between the two germline ends. CDR3 DNA sequence: TGTGCCTTGACAGCCCTCTACAATGAGCAGTTCTTC. The encoded protein is CALTALYNEQFF. The whole variable domain, remainder taken from reference TRBV30 and TRBJ2-1, is SQTIHQWPATLVQPVGSPLSLECTVEGTSNPNLYWYRQAAGRGLQLLFYSVGIGQISSEVPQNLSASRPQDRQFILSSKKLLLSDSGFYLCALTALYNEQFFGPGTRLTVL.

This rearrangement joins TRBV6-5 to TRBJ2-5; tentatively, D is TRBD1 (5 bases). V shed 7 bases and J shed 4 bases, with 19 bases lying between them. Germline V lookup: CDR1 MNHEY, CDR2 SVGAGI. The CDR3 contains 15 residues. CDR3 bases: TGTGCCAGCACCCAGAGTCGGGTTAGGGGAGAGACCCAGTACTTC. Its protein product is CASTQSRVRGETQYF.

In its sample, this clone was seen once. The chain uses TRBV29-1 and TRBJ2-1, with unresolved D. The V end lost 1 base, the J end lost 11 bases, and 9 bases lay between the germline ends. This CDR3 comprises 11 residues. Germline V gives CDR1 SQVTM, CDR2 ANQGSEA. This CDR3 is CSVEVSGKQFF. DNA for the CDR3: TGCAGCGTTGAAGTCTCAGGCAAGCAGTTCTTC.

The chain combines TRBV11-2 with TRBJ2-1; D gene unclear. Trimming removed 0 bases at V and 9 bases at J, with 6 bases between. The CDR3 is made up of 12 amino acids. Germline CDR1 and CDR2: SGHAT and FQNNGV. CDR3 region: CASSLEVGEQFF. The CDR3, as DNA: TGTGCCAGCAGCTTAGAGGTGGGTGAGCAGTTCTTC.

The CDR3 DNA follows: TGTGCCACCAGCGAGGGGTGGGGGACAGACACCGGGGAGCTGTTTTTT. It is translated as CATSEGWGTDTGELFF. The chain employs TRBV15 and TRBJ2-2, with 7 bases lining up with TRBD1. The CDR3 has 16 residues. Trimming removed 5 bases from V and 3 bases from J; junction bases left unmatched: 9. Germline values: CDR1 LNHNV, CDR2 YYDKDF (reference sequence).

This chain links TRBV30 with TRBJ2-1; 10 nucleotides match TRBD2. This CDR3 spans 14 amino acids. Germline V gives CDR1 GTSNPN, CDR2 SVGIG (reference sequence). V was clipped by 4 bases and J by 6 bases; unmatched bases: 6. The CDR3 DNA reads TGTGCCTGGACTAGCGGGAGCTACCCCAATGAGCAGTTCTTC. As protein: CAWTSGSYPNEQFF.

The genes are TRBV27 and TRBJ1-1; D is ambiguous. From germline, CDR1 is MNHEY and CDR2 SMNVEV (reference sequence). CDR3 length: 14 amino acids. The V end lost 6 bases, the J end lost 2 bases, and 13 bases lay between the germline ends. This CDR3 reads CASRVNGVNTEAFF. The CDR3 nucleotides are TGTGCCAGCAGAGTAAATGGAGTTAACACTGAAGCTTTCTTT.

This rearrangement joins TRBV5-1 to TRBJ2-3, with 13 bases that match TRBD2. The CDR3 is made up of 18 amino acids. V dropped 4 bases and J dropped 4; count of bases not matched to a gene: 12. Per germline, CDR1 SGHRS and CDR2 YFSETQ. For the CDR3, the DNA is TGCGCCAGCAGCCCAGGGACTAGCGGGACGCGGTTGGCAGATACGCAGTATTTT. Translating gives CASSPGTSGTRLADTQYF.